One sample yielded the 8 T cell receptor beta chains listed below, sequenced in a study of T cell changes during pregnancy in multiple sclerosis. The method was immunoSEQ multiplex PCR; TCRdb's version includes in-frame clones alone and lacks a portion of them. Seen here are fewer than 60,000 clones, approximately 90% observed once, and the top ten hold 10%. The sample here was CD8+ T cells from peripheral blood mononuclear cells, taken after pregnancy. These receptors were taken from a female donor with multiple sclerosis, enrolled in a pregnancy study.

V gene TRBV27 combines with J gene TRBJ1-5, with D unclear. There are 13 residues in the CDR3. V lost 6 bases to trimming and J lost 0 bases, with 6 bases between them. The germline V gene has CDR1 MNHEY and CDR2 SMNVEV (reference sequence). The CDR3 loop is CASSGYSNQPQHF. The CDR3 nucleotides read TGTGCCAGCAGCGGTTATAGCAATCAGCCCCAGCATTTT.

The gene calls are TRBV30 and TRBJ1-6; tentative D call: TRBD1 (5 bases). This CDR3 contains 12 residues. V was trimmed by 3 bases and J by 15 bases, leaving 15 bases between them. The germline gives CDR1 GTSNPN, CDR2 SVGIG (reference sequence). CDR3 sequence reads: CAWSGGPRDLHF. Written as DNA, the CDR3 is TGTGCCTGGAGCGGGGGACCCCGGGACCTCCACTTT.

The chain combines TRBV2 with TRBJ1-2; no firm D call. The V end was cut by 4 bases, the J end by 4 bases, with 7 bases between. Germline V gene data show CDR1 as SNHLY and CDR2 as FYNNEI. The CDR3 loop spans 12 amino acids. In DNA, the CDR3 is TGTGCCAGCAGTGGAAGTAGCTATGGCTACACCTTC. It yields the protein CASSGSSYGYTF.

This rearrangement joins TRBV7-6 to TRBJ1-1; D gene ambiguous. The CDR3 is made up of 15 amino acids. Germline V CDR1 and CDR2: SGHVS, FNYEAQ. V was shortened by 8 bases and J by 3 bases, with 19 bases between the two germline ends. This chain's CDR3 is CASLRLGGLDTEAFF. CDR3 bases: TGTGCCAGCTTAAGGTTGGGAGGGTTGGACACTGAAGCTTTCTTT.

V is TRBV5-6 and J is TRBJ2-2; possible D gene TRBD2, 5 bases. V lost 0 bases to trimming and J lost 7 bases, with 13 bases between them. This CDR3 is 15 amino acids long. The germline V gene encodes CDR1 SGHDT and CDR2 YYEEEE. The DNA of the CDR3 is TGTGCCAGCAGCTTGGCCTCGGGATTTATCGGGGAGCTGTTTTTT. As protein: CASSLASGFIGELFF.

CDR3: CASRSRDSNQPQHF. The CDR3 nucleotides read TGCGCCAGCAGGAGCCGGGATAGCAATCAGCCCCAGCATTTT. The chain recombines TRBV10-1 with TRBJ1-5; no definite D call. The ends were cut back, 6 bases at V and 0 bases at J, with 9 bases in the middle. CDR3 size: 14 residues. From germline, CDR1 is WNHNN and CDR2 SYGVQD (reference sequence).

The chain has TRBV2 and TRBJ1-5; unclear D gene. Germline V gene data show CDR1 as SNHLY and CDR2 as FYNNEI. V was clipped by 7 bases and J by 2 bases, with 6 bases between them. The CDR3 loop spans 12 amino acids. The DNA for the CDR3 is TGTGCCAGCAAGTCAGGCAATCAGCCCCAGCATTTT. Protein product: CASKSGNQPQHF.

V is TRBV2 and J is TRBJ2-3; 8 positions match TRBD1. CDR1 and CDR2 from the germline V gene are SNHLY and FYNNEI. The CDR3 runs to 14 residues. V lost 8 bases and J lost 4; bases outside the gene matches: 8. Written as DNA, the CDR3 is TGTGCCAGCCCGGGACAGGAGAGGGCAGATACGCAGTATTTT. This sequence encodes CASPGQERADTQYF.